The following is a T cell receptor (beta chain) sequence with its context. The antigen is unknown. TCRdb ran MiXCR on the 5' RACE reads and lists one entry per CDR3 protein. The table records 550,000 to 700,000 distinct CDR3 sequences, roughly 18% of them present only once. The sample belongs to a study of T-cell memory formation after mild COVID-19. Study-level background: TCR clusters largely stayed donor specific. Study conclusions and caveats: Memory from before infection featured some responding clones, which suggests cross-reactive memory joined.

The V gene lost 1 base and the J gene lost 6 bases, with 5 bases spanning the gap. Germline V gives CDR1 SGHRS, CDR2 YFSETQ. The CDR3 consists of 13 residues. Specimen: PBMCs or a T cell subset sorted from them (not recorded which). The chain employs TRBV5-1 and TRBJ2-6; D not certain. The source of this sequence is an adult woman who had mild COVID-19 (a few samples of this study predate the infection). Cell type and time point are not known. The CDR3 spells CASSLYEANVLTF. The DNA of the CDR3 is TGCGCCAGCAGCTTGTACGAGGCCAACGTCCTGACTTTC.